The 29 T cell receptor beta chains below all came from one sample that was sequenced in a study of blood T cell repertoires in COVID-19. Only in-frame clones appear in the TCRdb table, and some are missing; sequencing was by immunoSEQ multiplex PCR. The top ten clones hold approximately 4.6% of a sample with around 270,000 clones, more than 85% of them seen once. Sequencing input: peripheral blood. The receptor source for this set is a man aged 35 to 55 with acute or convalescent COVID-19.

In this sample, this clone turned up many times. The chain is built from TRBV24-1 and TRBJ2-2, with TRBD2 identical over 8 bases. V shed 5 bases, J shed 9 bases, and the junction held 4 bases outside the gene matches. This CDR3 region has 13 residues. From germline, CDR1 is KGHDR and CDR2 SFDVKD. The CDR3 DNA reads TGTGCCACCAGTGCCCGGGGGGGCAGGGAGCTGTTTTTT. Encoded protein: CATSARGGRELFF.

CDR3 sequence: CASSLVTPSTDTQYF. CDR3 in DNA: TGCGCCAGCAGCTTGGTGACACCCAGCACAGATACGCAGTATTTT. This chain connects TRBV5-1 to TRBJ2-3; D unclear. Germline V lookup: CDR1 SGHRS, CDR2 YFSETQ. V was pared by 0 bases and J by 0 bases, with 8 bases between. The CDR3 runs 15 residues.

The chain recombines TRBV19 with TRBJ2-7, with TRBD2 identical over 7 bases. The CDR3 is 13 residues long. V shed 3 bases, J shed 3 bases, and the junction held 2 bases outside the gene matches. CDR1 is LNHDA, CDR2 SQIVND, per germline (reference sequence). This CDR3 is CASSMGGNYEQYF. CDR3 nucleotide sequence: TGTGCCAGTAGTATGGGGGGGAACTACGAGCAGTACTTC.

V usage is TRBV21-1 and J usage is TRBJ1-6; the table's D call, TRBD1, was not checked against the DNA. TRBV21-1 corresponds to a pseudogene. CDR3 length equals 14 residues. The CDR3 protein is CASSNGQGDSPLHF. Written as DNA, the CDR3 is TGTGCCAGCAGCAATGGACAGGGGGATTCACCCCTCCACTTT.

This chain uses TRBV29-1 with TRBJ1-2, with D perhaps matching TRBD1 (6 bases). V was cut by 4 bases and J by 8 bases, with 20 bases left in between. The CDR3 is 14 residues long. Germline CDR1 SQVTM, CDR2 ANQGSEA. The CDR3 DNA reads as TGCAGCGTTGCCCGGGACACAACTATGATGGGCTACACCTTC. Its protein is CSVARDTTMMGYTF.

The genes are TRBV3-1 (or the pseudogene TRBV3-2) and TRBJ2-1, with TRBD2 as a possible D gene (6 bases). The CDR3 contains 13 residues. The germline gives CDR1 LGHDT, CDR2 YNNKEL (reference sequence). Trimming removed 1 base from V and 10 bases from J, with 11 bases in between. CDR3 nucleotide sequence: TGTGCCAGCAGCCAAGGGGCTCGGGGGGAGCAGTTCTTC. Translation gives CASSQGARGEQFF.

This clone was seen only a few times. J is TRBJ1-1 and V is TRBV12-3 or TRBV12-4; D gene unclear. CDR3 length equals 13 residues. V lost 2 bases and J 5 bases, leaving 9 bases between the germline ends. CDR3 sequence (DNA): TGTGCCAGCAGTTTATTAGGGAGGACTGAAGCTTTCTTT. The encoded protein is CASSLLGRTEAFF.

V is TRBV7-8 and J is TRBJ2-3; 10 bases match TRBD1. The trim removed 4 bases at V and 7 bases at J, leaving 8 bases unmatched. The CDR3 spans 15 residues. From germline, CDR1 is SGHVS and CDR2 FQNEAQ. The CDR3 is CASSWLRTGGNTQYF. CDR3 coding DNA: TGTGCCAGCAGCTGGCTTCGGACAGGGGGTAATACGCAGTATTTT.

V usage is TRBV6-5 and J usage is TRBJ2-2; the match to TRBD1 covers 12 bases. The J segment lost 7 bases and the V segment lost 5 bases, leaving 5 bases of the junction unmatched. CDR3 length: 15 residues. Per germline, CDR1 MNHEY and CDR2 SVGAGI. As DNA, the CDR3 is TGTGCCAGCAGTCCTGGGACAGGGGGCATCGGGGAGCTGTTTTTT. This sequence encodes CASSPGTGGIGELFF.

This clone showed up just a few times. This chain links TRBV30 with TRBJ1-1, with 7 bases that match TRBD1. Trimming took 2 bases from V and 0 from J; bases not matched to a gene: 9. Germline V gene lookup returns CDR1 GTSNPN and CDR2 SVGIG (reference sequence). CDR3 size: 16 residues. The CDR3 loop is CAWSPPRGLVNTEAFF. Here the CDR3 DNA reads TGTGCCTGGAGTCCCCCCAGGGGGTTAGTGAACACTGAAGCTTTCTTT. The whole variable domain, filled in from reference TRBV30 and TRBJ1-1, reads SQTIHQWPATLVQPVGSPLSLECTVEGTSNPNLYWYRQAAGRGLQLLFYSVGIGQISSEVPQNLSASRPQDRQFILSSKKLLLSDSGFYLCAWSPPRGLVNTEAFFGQGTRLTVV.

The V call is TRBV27, the J call TRBJ2-7; TRBD2 matches at 13 bases. This CDR3 has 15 residues. Germline trimming cut 8 bases from V and 7 bases from J; bases unmatched to any gene: 11. Germline CDR1 MNHEY, CDR2 SMNVEV (reference sequence). The CDR3 loop reads CASSGLAGAVWEQYF. The CDR3 DNA sequence: TGTGCCAGCTCCGGACTAGCGGGGGCAGTTTGGGAGCAGTACTTC.

This clone has a single count. The rearrangement joins TRBV14 to TRBJ2-7, with 7 nucleotides matching TRBD1. The germline V gene encodes CDR1 SGHDN and CDR2 FVKESK. Germline trimming cut 0 bases from V and 6 bases from J; bases unmatched to any gene: 14. This CDR3 is built from 17 residues. The CDR3 loop is CASSQDQSVNYRGEQYF. CDR3 coding DNA: TGTGCCAGCAGCCAAGATCAGTCGGTCAACTACAGGGGCGAGCAGTACTTC.

The chain has TRBV24-1 and TRBJ1-1; no clear D gene. Germline CDR1 is KGHDR and CDR2 is SFDVKD. V was shortened by 3 bases and J by 9 bases, with 4 bases between the two germline ends. This CDR3 has 10 amino acids. Here the CDR3 reads CATSDLQAFF. CDR3 in DNA: TGTGCCACCAGTGATCTCCAAGCTTTCTTT.

This clone was observed once. The genes are TRBV28 and TRBJ2-1; maybe TRBD1 (5 bases). Trimming took off 5 bases at V and 4 bases at J, with 9 bases between the two ends. Germline CDR1 MDHEN, CDR2 SYDVKM. The CDR3 consists of 13 residues. CDR3 sequence: CASSPRVYNEQFF. As DNA, the CDR3 is TGTGCCAGCAGTCCCAGGGTTTACAATGAGCAGTTCTTC.

This sequence joins TRBV6-6 and TRBJ2-2; TRBD1 is a possible D gene (6 bases). Germline CDR1 and CDR2: MNHNY and SVGAGI (reference sequence). V gave up 2 bases and J gave up 1 base, with 8 bases separating them. There are 15 residues in the CDR3. The CDR3 loop reads CASSYKGQNTGELFF. CDR3 DNA: TGTGCCAGCAGTTACAAGGGACAGAACACCGGGGAGCTGTTTTTT.

The chain has TRBV14 and TRBJ1-2, with 9 nucleotides matching TRBD1. Trimming took 1 base from V and 2 from J; bases not matched to a gene: 14. CDR3 size: 19 residues. Germline-derived CDR1 and CDR2 are SGHDN and FVKESK. CDR3 DNA: TGTGCCAGCAGCCAAGCCCCCCTCACAGGGGGCGCCCGAAACTATGGCTACACCTTC. Amino acid sequence: CASSQAPLTGGARNYGYTF.

This chain joins TRBV19 and TRBJ2-2; the D gene is possibly TRBD1 (6 bases). Germline values: CDR1 LNHDA, CDR2 SQIVND (reference sequence). This CDR3 region has 14 residues. V was shortened by 4 bases and J by 4 bases, with 10 bases between the two germline ends. The CDR3 protein is CASSRGQGTGELFF. DNA for the CDR3: TGTGCCAGTAGTAGGGGGCAGGGCACCGGGGAGCTGTTTTTT.

This chain uses TRBV5-1 with TRBJ1-2; tentatively, D is TRBD1 (6 bases). The CDR3 is made up of 14 amino acids. Trimming pared 0 bases from V and 7 bases from J, leaving 13 bases between. CDR1 and CDR2 from the germline V gene are SGHRS and YFSETQ. CDR3 bases: TGCGCCAGCAGCTTGGGTGGGACAATGACTGGCTACACCTTC. The encoded protein is CASSLGGTMTGYTF.

The chain recombines TRBV5-6 with TRBJ1-1, with a weak D call TRBD1 (5 bases). The CDR3 is made up of 15 amino acids. CDR1 is SGHDT and CDR2 is YYEEEE in the germline V gene. Trimming cost V 3 bases and J 2 bases, with 14 bases left between them. Written as DNA, the CDR3 is TGTGCCAGCAGCTCTAGGGGAAATTCTAACACTGAAGCTTTCTTT. It is translated as CASSSRGNSNTEAFF.

The genes are TRBV5-4 and TRBJ2-1, with TRBD2 matching 12 bases. Germline CDR1 is SGHNT and CDR2 is YYREEE (reference sequence). The J segment lost 0 bases and the V segment lost 4 bases, leaving 11 bases of the junction unmatched. The CDR3 length is 19 residues. In nucleotides, the CDR3 is TGTGCCAGCAGCCCGCCTGGGGGGACTAGCGGGTACTCCTACAATGAGCAGTTCTTC. This sequence encodes CASSPPGGTSGYSYNEQFF.

As concerns this clone: Other DNA variants within this sample encode the same CDR3. The V call is TRBV24-1, the J call TRBJ2-1; 10 positions match TRBD1. The germline V gene encodes CDR1 KGHDR and CDR2 SFDVKD. The ends lost 3 bases at V and 5 bases at J; junction bases unmatched: 3. The CDR3 covers 15 residues. CDR3 sequence (DNA): TGTGCCACCAGTGATCCCGGGACAGGGGACAATGAGCAGTTCTTC. Amino acid sequence: CATSDPGTGDNEQFF.

The gene calls are TRBV4-1 and TRBJ2-7; 8 nucleotides line up with TRBD1. This CDR3 contains 15 residues. Germline V gives CDR1 MGHRA, CDR2 YSYEKL. V was clipped by 1 base and J by 5 bases; unmatched bases: 7. The CDR3 DNA is TGCGCCAGCAGCCAAGGGGGTGACAGGGGAAACGAGCAGTACTTC. Amino acids: CASSQGGDRGNEQYF.

The gene calls are TRBV5-5 and TRBJ2-7; 11 bases fit TRBD1. The CDR3 covers 16 residues. With 0 bases clipped from V and 4 bases from J, the junction kept 6 bases outside the gene matches. Germline V gene sequence: CDR1 SGHKS, CDR2 YYEKEE (reference sequence). The CDR3 nucleotides are TGTGCCAGCAGCTTGGCCTGGGGACAGGGGGATTACGAGCAGTACTTC. Its translation: CASSLAWGQGDYEQYF. The full variable domain, rest sourced from reference TRBV5-5 and TRBJ2-7, is DAGVTQSPTHLIKTRGQQVTLRCSPISGHKSVSWYQQVLGQGPQFIFQYYEKEERGRGNFPDRFSARQFPNYSSELNVNALLLGDSALYLCASSLAWGQGDYEQYFGPGTRLTVT.

The chain has TRBV6-5 and TRBJ2-7; 8 nucleotides line up with TRBD1. The ends lost 6 bases at V and 4 bases at J; junction bases unmatched: 11. The length of the CDR3 is 15 residues. Per the germline V gene, CDR1 is MNHEY and CDR2 is SVGAGI. This CDR3 is CASRFDRGKGYEQYF. In DNA, the CDR3 is TGTGCCAGCAGATTCGACAGGGGAAAGGGTTACGAGCAGTACTTC.

The chain joins TRBV7-2 to TRBJ2-1; TRBD1 matches at 7 bases. V lost 3 bases, J lost 5 bases, and 4 bases stayed unmatched. Germline assignment: CDR1 SGHTA and CDR2 FQGNSA. The length of the CDR3 is 14 residues. For the CDR3, the DNA is TGTGCCAGCAGCTTCGGGACAGCTAACAATGAGCAGTTCTTC. It specifies CASSFGTANNEQFF.

The rearrangement joins TRBV19 to TRBJ1-2; unclear D gene. The germline V gene encodes CDR1 LNHDA and CDR2 SQIVND (reference sequence). CDR3 length: 13 residues. Trimming removed 3 bases at V and 3 bases at J, with 8 bases between. The CDR3, as DNA: TGTGCCAGTAGTATTGGACTGCACTATGGCTACACCTTC. As protein: CASSIGLHYGYTF.

CDR3 nucleotide sequence: TGCGCCAGCAGCTTGGCCCCGACTAGCGGCAATGAGCAGTTCTTC. Its translation: CASSLAPTSGNEQFF. The rearrangement links TRBV5-1 to TRBJ2-1, with TRBD2 matching 9 bases. With V trimmed by 0 bases and J by 6 bases, 4 bases remained unmatched. Germline lookup yields CDR1 SGHRS and CDR2 YFSETQ. This CDR3 is 15 amino acids long.

The chain is built from TRBV3-1 (or the pseudogene TRBV3-2) and TRBJ2-1; 7 bases align to TRBD2. This CDR3 is built from 15 residues. Trimming took 0 bases from V and 7 from J; bases not matched to a gene: 6. The germline gives CDR1 LGHDT, CDR2 YNNKEL (reference sequence). CDR3 in amino acids: CASSQDNRRGNEQFF. The CDR3, as DNA: TGTGCCAGCAGCCAAGATAATAGGCGGGGGAATGAGCAGTTCTTC.

This chain joins TRBV5-4 and TRBJ1-1, with TRBD1 matching over 9 bases. There are 14 residues in the CDR3. The germline gives CDR1 SGHNT, CDR2 YYREEE (reference sequence). Trimming removed 6 bases from V and 6 bases from J; junction bases left unmatched: 9. CDR3 bases: TGTGCCAGCAACTCCGGGACAGGGTTCGCTGAAGCTTTCTTT. It encodes CASNSGTGFAEAFF.